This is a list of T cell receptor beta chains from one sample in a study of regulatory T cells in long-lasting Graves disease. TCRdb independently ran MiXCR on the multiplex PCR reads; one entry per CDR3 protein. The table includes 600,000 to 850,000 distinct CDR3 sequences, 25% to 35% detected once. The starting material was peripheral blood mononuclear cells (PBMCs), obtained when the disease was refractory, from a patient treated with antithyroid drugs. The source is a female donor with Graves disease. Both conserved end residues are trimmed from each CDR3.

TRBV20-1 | SAMSRPVNTEAF
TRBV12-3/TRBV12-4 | ASSLTKGNTEAF
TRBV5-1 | ASSLVGGPNEQF
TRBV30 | AWSGTGSYTGELF
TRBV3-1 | ASSPGVGRATEAF
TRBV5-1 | ASSVGQGRMGNTEAF
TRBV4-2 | ASSQGGAATNEKLF
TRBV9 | ASSVEGASNQPQH
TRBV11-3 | ASSTRTGSQNSPLH
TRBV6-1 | ASSGSIGQPLNTEAF
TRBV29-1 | SVRGGGGNTEAF
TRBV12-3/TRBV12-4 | ASSLASQSFLDGYT
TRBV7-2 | ASSPHRGRGQRIYEQY
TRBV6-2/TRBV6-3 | ASSEEVEQY
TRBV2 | ASSGTVGYSNQPQH
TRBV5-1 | ASSAGTGGSVIAKNIQY
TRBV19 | ASSIGRRQSESLGYT
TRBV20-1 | SARSIAGGITGEQY
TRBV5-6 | ASSSWTGSEAF
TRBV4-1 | ASSQQGGANVLT
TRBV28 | ASSLSYYGYT
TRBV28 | ASSTGQSPLNYGYT
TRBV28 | ASSRTPNMNTEAF
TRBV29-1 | SVKIQGPEAF
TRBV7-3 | ASSLRLGDTGELF
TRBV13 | ASSLGKANTEAF
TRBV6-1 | ASSHGGSLSSYEQY
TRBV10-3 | VISEGSESSYEQY
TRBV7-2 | ASSRTAGVSYEQY
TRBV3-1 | AAMDGHGYT
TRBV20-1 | SAPDLADEQF
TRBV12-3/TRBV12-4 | ASSLGSGSGEKLF
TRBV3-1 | ASSQEVLQRYGYT
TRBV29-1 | NGTGRSYNEQF
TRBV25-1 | ASRPRAGGGQSYT
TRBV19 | ASSIKGNTGELF
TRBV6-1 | AVGRSTNEKLF
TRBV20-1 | SARGGRGQGKETQY
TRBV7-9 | ASSLVGWNQETQY
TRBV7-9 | ASSSGQGGYSNQPQH
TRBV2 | ASSEATGGNQPQH
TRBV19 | ASSPRWDRVGQY
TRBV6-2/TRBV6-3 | ASRYRELGKAF
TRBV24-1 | ATSVLSNQPQH
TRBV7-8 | ASSLGRRYSTEAF
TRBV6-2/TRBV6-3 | ASTEVRGVSPLH
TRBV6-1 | ASNQGALGNTEAF
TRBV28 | ASSEWRTGVTEAF
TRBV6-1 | ASKRAGAKNIQY
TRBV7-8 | ASRPRALNTEAF
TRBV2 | ASRGGPQYNEQF
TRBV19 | ASSLTPGEQY